This paragraph reports one TCR beta chain. This entry belongs to a study of blood T cell repertoires in COVID-19. Overall study: PBMCs, B-cell-depleted T cells, or T cells were the source of the cDNA or gDNA that made up the material.

Under the authors' procedure: How many nucleated cells were present was estimated from reference gene primer amplification. Clones were sequenced by immunoSEQ multiplex PCR, and TCRdb holds only the in-frame ones, with some missing. V and J calls and clone size are as listed in that table; D and trimming were resolved from the DNA. Of 150,000 to 200,000 clones detected, about 75% appear once; the ten largest clones hold around 8.9%. The CDR3 contains 16 residues. V trimming: 1 base; J trimming: 2 bases; junction bases outside the gene matches: 7. Germline loops: CDR1 SGHTA, CDR2 FQGNSA. The specimen was peripheral blood. The TCR originated in a woman in her forties or fifties with active or convalescent COVID-19. V is TRBV7-2 and J is TRBJ2-7, with 8 bases identical to TRBD2. The CDR3 region has the DNA TGTGCCAGCAGCTTAGAGAGCGGGAGAAACGCCTACGAGCAGTACTTC. Amino acid sequence: CASSLESGRNAYEQYF.